These 5 T cell receptor beta chains were all obtained from the same sample, sequenced in a study of blood T cell repertoires in COVID-19. Method: immunoSEQ multiplex PCR; TCRdb's copy keeps in-frame clones and lacks some. The sample consists of 120,000 to 150,000 clones, around nine tenths of them appearing once. Sequenced input: peripheral blood. The receptors here all came from a woman aged 45-59 years with active or convalescent COVID-19.

Here the CDR3 reads CASSPGRVGSPLHF. The DNA for the CDR3 is TGTGCCAGCTCACCAGGCAGGGTGGGATCACCCCTCCACTTT. V and J are TRBV18 and TRBJ1-6; D is possibly TRBD1 (5 bases). Germline loops: CDR1 KGHSH, CDR2 LQKENI. The CDR3 is made up of 14 amino acids. V dropped 2 bases and J dropped 10 bases, with 12 bases sitting between them.

The V and J genes are TRBV28 and TRBJ1-2; tentative D call: TRBD1 (6 bases). This CDR3 has 15 residues. Germline CDR1 is MDHEN and CDR2 is SYDVKM. Trimming pared 3 bases from V and 0 bases from J, leaving 11 bases between. The CDR3 sequence: CASSFTDRPNYGYTF. For the CDR3, the DNA is TGTGCCAGCAGTTTTACGGACAGACCTAACTATGGCTACACCTTC.

This rearrangement joins TRBV7-9 to TRBJ2-5; D remains ambiguous. V lost 4 bases and J 4 bases, leaving 7 bases between the germline ends. Germline loops: CDR1 SEHNR, CDR2 FQNEAQ (reference sequence). This CDR3 comprises 12 residues. The CDR3 DNA follows: TGTGCCAGCAGCTCGGAGTCAGAGACCCAGTACTTC. This codes for CASSSESETQYF.

The chain has TRBV10-3 and TRBJ1-4, with D perhaps TRBD1 (5 bases). V was trimmed by 3 bases and J by 8 bases, leaving 16 bases between them. The CDR3 is 15 residues long. From germline, CDR1 is ENHRY and CDR2 SYGVKD. The CDR3 DNA sequence: TGTGCCATCAGTGATATTCTTCAGGGCGACGAAAAACTGTTTTTT. Its protein is CAISDILQGDEKLFF.

The rearrangement uses TRBV7-3 and TRBJ1-1; D not resolved. The CDR3 covers 15 residues. Trimming took 6 bases from V and 2 from J, leaving 16 bases between them. CDR1 is SGHTA and CDR2 is FQGTGA in the germline V gene. The CDR3 DNA reads as TGTGCCAGCAGTCCCACGGGAGGCCCTAACACTGAAGCTTTCTTT. Protein sequence: CASSPTGGPNTEAFF.